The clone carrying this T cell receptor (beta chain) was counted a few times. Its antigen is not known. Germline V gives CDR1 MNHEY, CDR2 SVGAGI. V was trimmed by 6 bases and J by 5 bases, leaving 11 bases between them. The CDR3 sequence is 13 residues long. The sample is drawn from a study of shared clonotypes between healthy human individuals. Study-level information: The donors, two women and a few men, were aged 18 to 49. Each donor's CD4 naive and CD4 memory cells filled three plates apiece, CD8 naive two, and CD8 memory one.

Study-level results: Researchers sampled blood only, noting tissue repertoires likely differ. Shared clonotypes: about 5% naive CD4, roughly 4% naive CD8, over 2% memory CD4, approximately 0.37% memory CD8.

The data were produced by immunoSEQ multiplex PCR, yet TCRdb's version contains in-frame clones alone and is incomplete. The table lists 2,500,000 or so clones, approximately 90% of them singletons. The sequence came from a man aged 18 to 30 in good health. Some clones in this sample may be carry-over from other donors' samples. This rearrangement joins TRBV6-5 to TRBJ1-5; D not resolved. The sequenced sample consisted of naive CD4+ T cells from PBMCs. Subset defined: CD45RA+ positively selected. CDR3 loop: CASRPRTHQPQHF. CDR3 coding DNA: TGTGCCAGCAGACCACGGACCCATCAGCCCCAGCATTTT.